This TCR beta chain was sequenced in a study of T cell responses to AZD1222 COVID-19 vaccine. Study summary: Second-dose intervals of approximately 4 or approximately 12 weeks were pooled. Notes on the study in general: At study baseline, merely six AZD1222 recipients were seropositive. Among the donors, most were white British and more were female, and clonal diversity was possibly underestimated. Targets within unmutated variant regions were reportedly found for nearly half of spike-specific TCRs.

CDR1 is SNHLY, CDR2 FYNNEI, per germline. V was pared by 4 bases and J by 8 bases, with 7 bases of the junction left unmatched. This CDR3 has 13 amino acids. Assay used: immunoSEQ multiplex PCR; TCRdb lists only in-frame clones, some missing. The sample includes 140,000 to 150,000 clones, 75% to 90% of them seen just once. In the case of this clone: Its specificity is not known.

The source of this sequence is an adult in good health. The sample in question was peripheral blood, obtained on day 0 of AZD1222 vaccination. V and J are TRBV2 and TRBJ1-2, with 7 nucleotides matching TRBD1. The CDR3 spells CASSAGGVRGYTF. The CDR3 DNA follows: TGTGCCAGCAGTGCAGGGGGGGTGAGGGGCTACACCTTC.